The 24 T cell receptor beta chains below come from one sample, sequenced in a study of low-dose radiotherapy and immunotherapy resistance in tumors. This sample's time point: after trial treatment. Treatment meaning: LDRT plus nivolumab, ipilimumab, low-dose cyclophosphamide and aspirin (RACIN trial). Both TCRalpha and TCRbeta chains were reverse transcribed with V-gene-specific primers. Both a constant-region primer and a V-primer adapter served to amplify TCRs across roughly 20 PCR cycles. One entry per CDR3 protein results from TCRdb running MiXCR on the reads. This table holds around 60,000 distinct CDR3 sequences, 23% found once. Here the sequenced sample was PBMCs, taken after low-dose radiotherapy plus immunotherapy. These receptor sequences come from a male donor with prostate cancer.

This clonotype was counted at least ten times. This chain joins TRBV7-2 and TRBJ2-1; TRBD2 agrees at 14 bases. The germline gives CDR1 SGHTA, CDR2 FQGNSA. This CDR3 has 17 amino acids. V was clipped by 7 bases and J by 6 bases; unmatched bases: 11. The chain's CDR3 is CASNTLAGLAGGNEQFF. As DNA, the CDR3 is TGTGCCAGCAACACCCTCGCTGGACTAGCGGGGGGCAATGAGCAGTTCTTC.

Many counts were recorded for this clonotype. The chain combines TRBV2 with TRBJ2-1; a weak D match, TRBD2 (6 bases). This CDR3 is 15 amino acids long. V was pared by 1 base and J by 5 bases, with 12 bases between. The germline V gene has CDR1 SNHLY and CDR2 FYNNEI. The CDR3 sequence: CASSEGLALNNEQFF. The CDR3, as DNA: TGTGCCAGCAGTGAAGGTCTAGCGTTAAACAATGAGCAGTTCTTC.

This clonotype was seen only a few times. A far larger clone is just one base off, so this is likely a read error. The V call is TRBV3-1, the J call TRBJ2-7; 7 bases match TRBD1. Germline loops: CDR1 LGHDT, CDR2 YNNKEL (reference sequence). J lost 7 bases, V lost 7 bases, and 10 bases had no gene match. This CDR3 is built from 13 residues. The CDR3 nucleotides read TGTGCCAGCACAACAGGGGCCTCCAATGAGCAGTACTTC. It translates to CASTTGASNEQYF.

This clonotype was seen many times. V usage is TRBV6-2 or TRBV6-3 and J usage is TRBJ2-1; TRBD1 is a possible D gene (6 bases). CDR1 and CDR2 from the germline V gene are MNHEY and SVGEGT. The CDR3 contains 14 residues. Between the trimmed V and J ends, which lost 7 bases and 2 bases, there was a span of 12 bases. CDR3 sequence reads: CASTKDSTYNEQFF. The CDR3 DNA reads as TGTGCCAGCACCAAGGACAGTACCTACAATGAGCAGTTCTTC.

Many counts were recorded for this clonotype. The chain recombines TRBV27 with TRBJ2-1; 14 bases match TRBD2. V was clipped by 6 bases and J by 0 bases; unmatched bases: 10. Germline V gene sequence: CDR1 MNHEY, CDR2 SMNVEV (reference sequence). This CDR3 comprises 19 residues. As DNA, the CDR3 is TGTGCCAGCAGCCGGACTAGCGGGGGGACTTCGAGCTCCTACAATGAGCAGTTCTTC. Protein product: CASSRTSGGTSSSYNEQFF.

At least ten counts were recorded for this clonotype. The chain couples TRBV7-8 to TRBJ2-6, with TRBD2 identical over 10 bases. From germline, CDR1 is SGHVS and CDR2 FQNEAQ. Trimming took 5 bases from V and 0 from J; bases not matched to a gene: 4. The CDR3 length is 17 residues. The CDR3 loop is CASSRGLAFSGANVLTF. The CDR3 region has the DNA TGTGCCAGCAGCAGGGGACTAGCGTTCTCTGGGGCCAACGTCCTGACTTTC.

The sample holds many counts of this clonotype. V usage is TRBV6-2 or TRBV6-3 and J usage is TRBJ1-2; 8 bases agree with TRBD1. Losses at the gene ends were 5 bases for V and 5 bases for J; bases not matched to a gene: 10. The CDR3 totals 15 residues. Germline V gene data show CDR1 as MNHEY and CDR2 as SVGEGT. The CDR3 here is CASSRAQGALYGYTF. DNA of the CDR3: TGTGCCAGCAGTCGTGCTCAGGGGGCGCTTTATGGCTACACCTTC.

The chain joins TRBV9 to TRBJ2-7; 10 nucleotides align to TRBD2. Germline V gene sequence: CDR1 SGDLS, CDR2 YYNGEE. The CDR3 covers 15 residues. J was trimmed by 3 bases and V by 4 bases; bases with no gene match: 7. In nucleotides, the CDR3 is TGTGCCAGCAGCCCACAAGCGGGAGGGGGCTACGAGCAGTACTTC. Protein sequence: CASSPQAGGGYEQYF. Based on the CDR3 plus reference TRBV9 and TRBJ2-7, the full variable domain is DSGVTQTPKHLITATGQRVTLRCSPRSGDLSVYWYQQSLDQGLQFLIQYYNGEERAKGNILERFSAQQFPDLHSELNLSSLELGDSALYFCASSPQAGGGYEQYFGPGTRLTVT.

For this clonotype: This likely stems from a read error, as it lies one base from a far larger clone. The chain employs TRBV6-8 and TRBJ2-3; D remains ambiguous. The CDR3 runs to 15 residues. Germline CDR1 MNHGY, CDR2 SAAAGT. The V gene lost 8 bases and the J gene lost 0 bases, with 15 bases spanning the gap. Here the CDR3 reads CASHAFFCSTDTQYF. The CDR3 DNA reads TGTGCCAGCCATGCGTTTTTCTGTAGCACAGATACGCAGTATTTT.

For this clonotype: This likely reflects a read error, since a far larger clone is one base away. This chain connects TRBV5-3 to TRBJ2-2; D unclear. TRBV5-3 belongs to the ORF category, with a function that is uncertain. The V end lost 4 bases, the J end lost 3 bases, and 7 bases lay between the germline ends. CDR3 size: 13 residues. The DNA of the CDR3 is TGTGCCAGAAGCCCCTATGACACCGGGGAGCTGTTTTTT. Translation: CARSPYDTGELFF.

The sample holds a few counts of this clonotype. The rearrangement uses TRBV28 and TRBJ2-1; 14 bases agree with TRBD2. Per germline, CDR1 MDHEN and CDR2 SYDVKM. The junction had 4 bases not matched to a gene; V was cut back by 3 bases and J by 9 bases. The CDR3 length is 15 residues. In nucleotides, the CDR3 is TGTGCCAGCAGTTTGGGGACTAGCGGGAGTTTTGAGCAGTTCTTC. Translating gives CASSLGTSGSFEQFF.

This clonotype has at least ten counts. The gene calls are TRBV12-3 or TRBV12-4 and TRBJ1-1; weak D call: TRBD1 (5 bases). V was shortened by 8 bases and J by 7 bases, with 11 bases between the two germline ends. There are 11 residues in the CDR3. CDR3 in amino acids: CASGKGFEAFF. CDR3 in DNA: TGTGCCAGCGGAAAGGGGTTTGAAGCTTTCTTT.

This clonotype has ten or more counts. This chain links TRBV30 with TRBJ1-1; D is uncertain. CDR1 and CDR2 from the germline V gene are GTSNPN and SVGIG (reference sequence). Trimming removed 0 bases from V and 1 base from J, with 18 bases in between. The CDR3 is 17 amino acids. The CDR3 nucleotides are TGTGCCTGGAGTGTATGGAGGGCAGTCTCTAGGAACACTGAAGCTTTCTTT. It codes for CAWSVWRAVSRNTEAFF.

The CDR3 reads CASSEPGFEQYF. Written as DNA, the CDR3 is TGTGCCAGCAGTGAACCCGGGTTCGAGCAGTACTTC. The V call is TRBV6-1, the J call TRBJ2-7; D unresolved. V lost 2 bases and J 6 bases, leaving 8 bases between the germline ends. This CDR3 is built from 12 residues. Looked up from germline, CDR1 is MNHNS and CDR2 is SASEGT.

There are many counts of this clonotype. The V and J genes are TRBV5-4 and TRBJ2-3; unclear D gene. CDR1 is SGHNT and CDR2 is YYREEE in the germline V gene (reference sequence). This CDR3 comprises 15 residues. The V end was cut by 2 bases, the J end by 0 bases, with 10 bases between. The CDR3: CASSLEVMSTDTQYF. The CDR3 bases are TGTGCCAGCAGCTTAGAGGTGATGAGCACAGATACGCAGTATTTT.

A note on this clonotype: This probably arose from a read error, given a far larger clone one base away. The CDR3 here is CASSLGGGAHYEQFF. The CDR3, as DNA: TGTGCCAGCAGCTTGGGAGGGGGGGCCCACTACGAGCAGTTCTTC. The chain is built from TRBV5-6 and TRBJ2-1, with a possible D match to TRBD2 (7 bases). The V gene's germline CDR1 is SGHDT and CDR2 YYEEEE. V shed 0 bases and J shed 10 bases, with 17 bases lying between them. The CDR3 consists of 15 residues.

This clonotype appeared many times. The chain combines TRBV30 with TRBJ2-3; tentative D call: TRBD1 (7 bases). Germline V gene lookup returns CDR1 GTSNPN and CDR2 SVGIG (reference sequence). V gave up 7 bases and J gave up 4 bases, with 21 bases separating them. The CDR3 consists of 15 residues. The chain's CDR3 is CAFSFGRGVADTQYF. The CDR3 DNA is TGTGCCTTCTCGTTTGGCAGGGGGGTGGCAGATACGCAGTATTTT.

The table lists this clonotype with many counts. This sequence joins TRBV20-1 and TRBJ2-3; D uncertain. In germline, CDR1 is DFQATT, CDR2 SNEGSKA (reference sequence). V was pared by 3 bases and J by 0 bases, with 4 bases between. The CDR3 consists of 12 residues. For the CDR3, the DNA is TGCAGTGCTAGGGCTAGCACAGATACGCAGTATTTT. Protein sequence: CSARASTDTQYF.

This clonotype was counted ten times or more. The chain combines TRBV7-8 with TRBJ2-1; 11 positions match TRBD1. CDR1 is SGHVS, CDR2 FQNEAQ, per germline. There are 16 residues in the CDR3. J gave up 5 bases and V 4 bases, and 7 bases lay outside the gene matches. The CDR3 loop is CASSSTRTGGNNEQFF. As DNA, the CDR3 is TGTGCCAGCAGCTCAACTCGGACAGGGGGCAACAATGAGCAGTTCTTC.

Comment on this clonotype: A far larger clone is off by one base, so a read error is likely. This chain uses TRBV9 with TRBJ2-5, with D hard to call. Near its end, the DNA agrees better with TRBJ2-7, so the J call may be wrong. The CDR3 spans 14 residues. Germline values: CDR1 SGDLS, CDR2 YYNGEE. The CDR3 DNA reads TGTGCCAGCAGCGTTGGCAGCAATTCCTACGAGCAGTACTTC. Amino acids: CASSVGSNSYEQYF.

This clonotype was found many times. The rearrangement links TRBV5-1 to TRBJ2-7; D gene ambiguous. This CDR3 spans 12 amino acids. The germline V gene encodes CDR1 SGHRS and CDR2 YFSETQ. With 4 bases removed from V and 0 bases from J, the gap between germline ends came to 5 bases. In DNA, the CDR3 is TGCGCCAGCAGCCAGAGCTCCTACGAGCAGTACTTC. This gives the protein CASSQSSYEQYF.

This clonotype came up many times. The V and J genes are TRBV18 and TRBJ2-1, with TRBD1 identical over 12 bases. Germline CDR1 KGHSH, CDR2 LQKENI. V gave up 3 bases and J gave up 12 bases; unmatched junction bases: 9. The CDR3 contains 15 residues. CDR3 DNA sequence: TGTGCCAGCTCACCGTGGGACAGGGGGCAGGTAGGGCAGTTCTTC. This translates into CASSPWDRGQVGQFF. The whole variable domain, remainder taken from reference TRBV18 and TRBJ2-1, is NAGVMQNPRHLVRRRGQEARLRCSPMKGHSHVYWYRQLPEEGLKFMVYLQKENIIDESGMPKERFSAEFPKEGPSILRIQQVVRGDSAAYFCASSPWDRGQVGQFFGPGTRLTVL.

A note on this clonotype: A far larger clone differs by one base, so this is likely a read error. The V gene is TRBV12-3 or TRBV12-4, the J gene TRBJ2-7, with 8 bases lining up with TRBD2. Trimming at V came to 6 bases and at J to 9 bases, leaving 13 bases not matched to a gene. This CDR3 is 14 amino acids long. The CDR3: CASRLPSGSGGQYF. In DNA, the CDR3 is TGTGCCAGCAGGTTGCCTAGCGGGTCGGGGGGGCAGTACTTC.

This clonotype was seen at least ten times. This chain joins TRBV14 and TRBJ2-6; 8 nucleotides line up with TRBD2. V was pared by 2 bases and J by 0 bases, with 9 bases of the junction left unmatched. This CDR3 has 19 amino acids. Germline-derived CDR1 and CDR2 are SGHDN and FVKESK. CDR3 DNA sequence: TGTGCCAGCAGCCAACAACGGGGGGGAGTTCTCTCTGGGGCCAACGTCCTGACTTTC. Its protein is CASSQQRGGVLSGANVLTF.